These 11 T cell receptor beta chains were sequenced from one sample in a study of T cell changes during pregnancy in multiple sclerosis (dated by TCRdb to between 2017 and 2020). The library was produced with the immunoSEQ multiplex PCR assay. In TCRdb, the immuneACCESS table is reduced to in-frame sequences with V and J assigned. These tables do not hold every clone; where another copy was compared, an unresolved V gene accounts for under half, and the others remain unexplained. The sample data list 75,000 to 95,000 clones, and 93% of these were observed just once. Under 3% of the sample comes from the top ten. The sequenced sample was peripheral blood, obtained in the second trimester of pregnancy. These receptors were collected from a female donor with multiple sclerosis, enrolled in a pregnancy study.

For the CDR3, the DNA is TGTGCCAGCTCACCTAAAACTAGCGGGAGCGACGAGCAGTACTTC. Translation gives CASSPKTSGSDEQYF. The chain is built from TRBV18 and TRBJ2-7, with 11 bases matching TRBD2. The CDR3 is made up of 15 amino acids. CDR1 is KGHSH and CDR2 is LQKENI in the germline V gene. Unmatched junction bases numbered 6, after V lost 3 bases and J lost 5 bases.

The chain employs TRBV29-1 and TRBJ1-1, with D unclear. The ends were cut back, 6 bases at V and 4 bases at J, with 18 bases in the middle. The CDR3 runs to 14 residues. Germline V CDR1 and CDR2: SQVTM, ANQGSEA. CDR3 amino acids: CSVATRTVSTEAFF. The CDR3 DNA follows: TGCAGCGTCGCTACCCGGACTGTGAGCACTGAAGCTTTCTTT.

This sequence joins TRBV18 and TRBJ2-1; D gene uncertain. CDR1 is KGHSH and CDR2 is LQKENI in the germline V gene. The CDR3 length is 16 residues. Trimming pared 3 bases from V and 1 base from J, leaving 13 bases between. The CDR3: CASSPKREPSYNEQFF. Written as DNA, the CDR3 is TGTGCCAGCTCACCTAAGCGCGAACCTTCCTACAATGAGCAGTTCTTC.

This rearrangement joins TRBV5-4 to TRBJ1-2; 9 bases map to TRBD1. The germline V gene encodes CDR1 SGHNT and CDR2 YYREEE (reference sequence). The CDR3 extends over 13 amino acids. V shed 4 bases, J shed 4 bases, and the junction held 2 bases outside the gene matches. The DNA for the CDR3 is TGTGCCAGCAGCACGGGACAGGGCTATGGCTACACCTTC. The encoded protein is CASSTGQGYGYTF.

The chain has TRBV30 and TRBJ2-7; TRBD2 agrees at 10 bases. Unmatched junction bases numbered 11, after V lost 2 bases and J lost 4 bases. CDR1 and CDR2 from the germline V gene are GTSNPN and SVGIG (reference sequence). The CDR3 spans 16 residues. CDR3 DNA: TGTGCCTGGAGTATAGTGGCTAGCGGGAGTCTTTACGAGCAGTACTTC. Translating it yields CAWSIVASGSLYEQYF.

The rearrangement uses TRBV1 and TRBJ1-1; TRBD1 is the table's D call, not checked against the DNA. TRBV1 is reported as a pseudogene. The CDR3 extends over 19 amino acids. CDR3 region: CTSSQDCPPEDSRDTEAFF. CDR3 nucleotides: TGCACCAGCAGCCAAGATTGTCCCCCTGAAGACAGTCGGGACACTGAAGCTTTCTTT.

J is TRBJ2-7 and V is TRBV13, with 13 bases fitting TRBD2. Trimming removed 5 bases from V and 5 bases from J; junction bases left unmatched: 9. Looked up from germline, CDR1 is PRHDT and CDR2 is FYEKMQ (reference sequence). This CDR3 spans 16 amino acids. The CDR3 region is CASSEMTSGRSNEQYF. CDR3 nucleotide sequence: TGTGCCAGCAGCGAAATGACTAGCGGGAGGTCCAACGAGCAGTACTTC. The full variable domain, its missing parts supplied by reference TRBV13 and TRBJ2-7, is AAGVIQSPRHLIKEKRETATLKCYPIPRHDTVYWYQQGPGQDPQFLISFYEKMQSDKGSIPDRFSAQQFSDYHSELNMSSLELGDSALYFCASSEMTSGRSNEQYFGPGTRLTVT.

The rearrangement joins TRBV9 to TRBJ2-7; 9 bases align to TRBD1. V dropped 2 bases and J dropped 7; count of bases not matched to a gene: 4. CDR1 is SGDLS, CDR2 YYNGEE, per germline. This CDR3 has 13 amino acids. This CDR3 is CASSVGQGQEQYF. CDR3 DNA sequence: TGTGCCAGCAGCGTGGGACAGGGACAGGAGCAGTACTTC. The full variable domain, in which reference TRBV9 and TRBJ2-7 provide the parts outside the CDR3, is DSGVTQTPKHLITATGQRVTLRCSPRSGDLSVYWYQQSLDQGLQFLIQYYNGEERAKGNILERFSAQQFPDLHSELNLSSLELGDSALYFCASSVGQGQEQYFGPGTRLTVT.

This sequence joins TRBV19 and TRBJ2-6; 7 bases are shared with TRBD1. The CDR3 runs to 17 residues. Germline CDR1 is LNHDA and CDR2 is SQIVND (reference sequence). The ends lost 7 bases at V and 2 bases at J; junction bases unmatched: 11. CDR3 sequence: CASKTGQIPAGANVLTF. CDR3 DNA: TGTGCCAGTAAAACGGGACAGATCCCGGCTGGGGCCAACGTCCTGACTTTC.

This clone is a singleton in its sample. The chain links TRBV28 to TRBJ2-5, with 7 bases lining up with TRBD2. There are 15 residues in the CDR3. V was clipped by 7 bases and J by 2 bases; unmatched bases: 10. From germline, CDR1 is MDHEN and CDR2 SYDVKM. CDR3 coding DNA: TGTGCCAGCACGCCCCCTCTAGCGGTTCAAGAGACCCAGTACTTC. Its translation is CASTPPLAVQETQYF. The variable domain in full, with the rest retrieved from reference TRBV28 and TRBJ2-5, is DVKVTQSSRYLVKRTGEKVFLECVQDMDHENMFWYRQDPGLGLRLIYFSYDVKMKEKGDIPEGYSVSREKKERFSLILESASTNQTSMYLCASTPPLAVQETQYFGPGTRLLVL.

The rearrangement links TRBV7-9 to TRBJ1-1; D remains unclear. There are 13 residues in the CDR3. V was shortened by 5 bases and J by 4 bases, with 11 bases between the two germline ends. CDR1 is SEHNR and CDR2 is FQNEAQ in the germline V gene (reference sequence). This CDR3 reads CASSGREGTEAFF. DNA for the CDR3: TGTGCCAGCAGCGGGCGGGAGGGCACTGAAGCTTTCTTT.